This TCR beta chain was captured by sequencing in a study of cytomegalovirus exposure and HLA in healthy donors. On the study more broadly: Of all 400 or so donors who were genotyped, about 84% belonged to the Caucasian-associated ancestry cluster.

Whole-study results and caveats: Accurate HLA-A and HLA-B prediction from TCR beta sequences was reported for most subjects. Earlier analysis yielded a pattern in which most TCR beta V segments were productive about 90% or about 30% of the time.

PCR amplification relied on 60 Vbeta primers (plus 13 Jbeta primers). Libraries were prepared by immunoSEQ multiplex PCR; TCRdb keeps only in-frame clonotypes and omits some of them. The table includes roughly 100,000 clones, roughly four fifths detected once. This clone was recorded a few times. Its antigen remains unidentified. In germline, CDR1 is SGHDT, CDR2 YYEEEE. The ends were cut back, 4 bases at V and 1 base at J, with 8 bases in the middle. CDR3 length: 13 residues. The sample was PBMCs. The J gene is TRBJ2-5, the V gene TRBV5-6, with a possible D match to TRBD2 (5 bases). This TCR was sampled from a male donor in good health and CMV-seropositive. In DNA form, the CDR3 reads TGTGCCAGCAGCCGAGGGCCCCAAGAGACCCAGTACTTC. Protein: CASSRGPQETQYF.